The 32 T cell receptor beta chains in this list originate from one sample, sequenced in a study of T-cell memory formation after mild COVID-19. TCRdb re-derived calls from the 5' RACE reads in MiXCR, one entry per CDR3 protein. The top ten clones hold about 11% of a sample with under 650,000 distinct CDR3 sequences, about a sixth of them seen once. Sequenced material: PBMCs or a T cell subset sorted from them (not recorded which). The receptors come from an adult woman who had mild COVID-19 (a few samples of this study predate the infection). Cell type and time point are not known.

This clonotype has a handful of counts. The V gene is TRBV19, the J gene TRBJ1-5; D is unresolved. Trimming stripped 7 bases from V and 3 bases from J, with 16 bases between. Germline CDR1 and CDR2: LNHDA and SQIVND (reference sequence). The length of the CDR3 is 15 residues. The CDR3 protein is CASKKDIRDNQPQHF. The CDR3 nucleotides read TGTGCCAGTAAAAAAGACATCCGAGACAATCAGCCCCAGCATTTT.

Many counts were recorded for this clonotype. The chain is built from TRBV20-1 and TRBJ2-5; 12 positions match TRBD2. The V gene end was trimmed by 1 base and the J gene end by 5 bases; junction bases not matched to a gene: 8. The V gene's germline CDR1 is DFQATT and CDR2 SNEGSKA (reference sequence). CDR3 size: 16 residues. This CDR3 is CSARGWETSGGETQYF. The DNA of the CDR3 is TGCAGTGCTAGAGGGTGGGAGACTAGCGGGGGTGAGACCCAGTACTTC.

This clonotype was seen at least ten times. V gene TRBV10-3 combines with J gene TRBJ2-7; weak D call: TRBD2 (7 bases). Germline values: CDR1 ENHRY, CDR2 SYGVKD. The CDR3 loop spans 15 amino acids. The ends were cut back, 6 bases at V and 4 bases at J, with 19 bases in the middle. The CDR3 nucleotides read TGTGCCATCAGATTAGGGGGACTACCCATTTACGAGCAGTACTTC. Amino acids: CAIRLGGLPIYEQYF.

This clonotype has a count of ten or more. This chain joins TRBV6-1 and TRBJ2-7; 8 nucleotides match TRBD2. CDR3 length: 17 amino acids. V gave up 4 bases and J gave up 0 bases; unmatched junction bases: 11. Germline V gene lookup returns CDR1 MNHNS and CDR2 SASEGT. Written as DNA, the CDR3 is TGTGCCAGCAGTGGAGGGACCGCGGGGGGCCTCTCCTACGAGCAGTACTTC. Amino acids: CASSGGTAGGLSYEQYF.

The J gene is TRBJ2-2, the V gene TRBV5-1, with 8 bases that match TRBD1. Looked up from germline, CDR1 is SGHRS and CDR2 is YFSETQ. The junction had 11 bases not matched to a gene; V was cut back by 7 bases and J by 3 bases. The CDR3 extends over 16 amino acids. DNA for the CDR3: TGCGCCAGCGGGGGAACCGGGACAGGCTACACCGGGGAGCTGTTTTTT. Its translation: CASGGTGTGYTGELFF.

The chain combines TRBV30 with TRBJ1-2; 7 bases map to TRBD1. Germline V lookup: CDR1 GTSNPN, CDR2 SVGIG (reference sequence). CDR3 length equals 15 residues. After removal of 4 bases from V and 0 bases from J, the junction contained 8 bases not matched to a gene. CDR3 residues: CAWNWGTATNYGYTF. In DNA, the CDR3 is TGTGCCTGGAACTGGGGGACAGCAACTAACTATGGCTACACCTTC.

The chain's CDR3 is CASSPVLLGGSPLHF. In DNA form, the CDR3 reads TGTGCCAGCTCACCAGTCTTGCTGGGAGGTTCACCCCTCCACTTT. V usage is TRBV18 and J usage is TRBJ1-6; no firm D call. The V and J ends lost 2 bases and 9 bases respectively, with 14 bases between them. Germline CDR1 and CDR2: KGHSH and LQKENI. The CDR3 has 15 amino acids.

This chain joins TRBV20-1 and TRBJ2-3; 8 nucleotides align to TRBD1. Germline V gives CDR1 DFQATT, CDR2 SNEGSKA (reference sequence). J lost 0 bases, V lost 6 bases, and 8 bases had no gene match. This CDR3 spans 15 amino acids. The CDR3, as DNA: TGCAGTGCCCGGGGCGGACAGGGAAGCACAGATACGCAGTATTTT. It yields the protein CSARGGQGSTDTQYF.

This clonotype occurred many times. The chain is built from TRBV5-1 and TRBJ2-5; D not certain. The germline CDR1 and CDR2 sequences are SGHRS and YFSETQ. The CDR3 length is 14 residues. V lost 3 bases, J lost 5 bases, and 14 bases lay in between. The chain's CDR3 is CASSSDPLGETQYF. CDR3 bases: TGCGCCAGCAGCTCCGACCCTTTGGGGGAGACCCAGTACTTC.

This clonotype has just a few counts. This sequence joins TRBV7-2 and TRBJ1-4, with D possibly TRBD1 on 5 matching bases. Looked up from germline, CDR1 is SGHTA and CDR2 is FQGNSA. V dropped 5 bases and J dropped 8 bases, with 18 bases sitting between them. The CDR3 length is 15 residues. The CDR3 reads CASSPSRAQREKLFF. CDR3 DNA: TGTGCCAGCAGCCCAAGCAGGGCGCAGAGGGAAAAACTGTTTTTT.

This chain connects TRBV7-2 to TRBJ2-2; D gene unclear. This CDR3 has 11 amino acids. V lost 10 bases to trimming and J lost 7 bases, with 10 bases between them. CDR1 is SGHTA and CDR2 is FQGNSA in the germline V gene. The CDR3 DNA reads as TGTGCCATTAGCCCCAACGGGGAGCTGTTTTTT. It translates to CAISPNGELFF. The full variable domain, completed using reference TRBV7-2 and TRBJ2-2, is GAGVSQSPSNKVTEKGKDVELRCDPISGHTALYWYRQSLGQGLEFLIYFQGNSAPDKSGLPSDRFSAERTGGSVSTLTIQRTQQEDSAVYLCAISPNGELFFGEGSRLTVL.

The chain joins TRBV18 to TRBJ2-5; D is possibly TRBD2 (6 bases). CDR1 is KGHSH, CDR2 LQKENI, per germline. Between the trimmed V and J ends, which lost 3 bases and 0 bases, there was a span of 20 bases. The CDR3 is 18 residues long. The CDR3: CASSPRILAAGYQETQYF. The CDR3 region has the DNA TGTGCCAGCTCACCCAGGATACTCGCGGCGGGGTACCAAGAGACCCAGTACTTC.

The chain has TRBV29-1 and TRBJ2-4; 8 bases fit TRBD2. This CDR3 spans 13 amino acids. Trimming at V came to 1 base and at J to 8 bases, leaving 4 bases not matched to a gene. In germline, CDR1 is SQVTM, CDR2 ANQGSEA. CDR3 in amino acids: CSVEGYGGDIQYF. In DNA, the CDR3 is TGCAGCGTTGAAGGGTACGGGGGGGACATTCAGTACTTC.

This clonotype was found a few times. The DNA for the CDR3 is TGCGCCAGCAGCTTGAGGTGGACTCGGTTCAACACAGATACGCAGTATTTT. Amino acid sequence: CASSLRWTRFNTDTQYF. The chain uses TRBV5-1 and TRBJ2-3; possibly TRBD2 for D (5 bases). The V gene lost 1 base and the J gene lost 2 bases, with 17 bases spanning the gap. Germline values: CDR1 SGHRS, CDR2 YFSETQ. CDR3 length: 17 residues.

With respect to this clonotype: Mismatch with germline at one junction end may stem from a read error. V gene TRBV6-2 or TRBV6-3 combines with J gene TRBJ2-3; D not certain. Germline CDR1 and CDR2: MNHEY and SVGEGT. This CDR3 region has 16 residues. DNA of the CDR3: TGTGCCAGCAGTGAGCAAGTAGTCTCCCGCACATATACGCAGTATTTT. As protein: CASSEQVVSRTYTQYF.

This clonotype appeared many times. The chain recombines TRBV7-9 with TRBJ2-1; 7 nucleotides match TRBD1. The V gene's germline CDR1 is SEHNR and CDR2 FQNEAQ (reference sequence). The CDR3 loop spans 12 amino acids. Trimming removed 4 bases from V and 7 bases from J; junction bases left unmatched: 1. The CDR3 DNA sequence: TGTGCCAGCAGCTCGACAGGGAATGAGCAGTTCTTC. This codes for CASSSTGNEQFF.

This clonotype has more than one count but fewer than ten. The chain couples TRBV3-1 to TRBJ2-1; 9 bases match TRBD1. The CDR3 totals 16 residues. Trimming cost V 7 bases and J 6 bases; bases outside gene matches: 13. Germline CDR1 is LGHDT and CDR2 is YNNKEL (reference sequence). In DNA, the CDR3 is TGTGCCAGCACCCAGCCCCTGACAGGGGGTGGCAATGAGCAGTTCTTC. This sequence encodes CASTQPLTGGGNEQFF.

This chain connects TRBV11-2 to TRBJ2-5; no definite D call. V was pared by 0 bases and J by 10 bases, with 12 bases between. The CDR3 contains 13 residues. Per germline, CDR1 SGHAT and CDR2 FQNNGV. Here the CDR3 DNA reads TGTGCCAGCAGCTTAGAGGGTGGTTGGGACCAGTACTTC. It specifies CASSLEGGWDQYF. The variable domain in full, with the rest retrieved from reference TRBV11-2 and TRBJ2-5, is EAGVAQSPRYKIIEKRQSVAFWCNPISGHATLYWYQQILGQGPKLLIQFQNNGVVDDSQLPKDRFSAERLKGVDSTLKIQPAKLEDSAVYLCASSLEGGWDQYFGPGTRLLVL.

The chain has TRBV3-1 and TRBJ2-5; D gene uncertain. This CDR3 is built from 13 residues. Trimming took off 2 bases at V and 5 bases at J, with 9 bases between the two ends. Germline V gene data show CDR1 as LGHDT and CDR2 as YNNKEL (reference sequence). The CDR3 protein is CASSQRAAETQYF. The CDR3 bases are TGTGCCAGCAGCCAACGGGCAGCGGAGACCCAGTACTTC.

The rearrangement uses TRBV30 and TRBJ2-5; the D gene is possibly TRBD2 (6 bases). Germline assignment: CDR1 GTSNPN and CDR2 SVGIG (reference sequence). CDR3 length: 15 amino acids. The V gene lost 4 bases and the J gene lost 1 base, with 16 bases spanning the gap. The CDR3 DNA reads as TGTGCCTGGACGGCGGGGTTGTTGGTCCAAGAGACCCAGTACTTC. Protein sequence: CAWTAGLLVQETQYF.

This clonotype was counted many times. The chain recombines TRBV12-3 or TRBV12-4 with TRBJ1-2; 8 nucleotides align to TRBD1. V trimming: 6 bases; J trimming: 0 bases; junction bases outside the gene matches: 3. CDR3 size: 14 residues. This CDR3 is CASRRTGSNYGYTF. CDR3 coding DNA: TGTGCCAGCAGAAGGACAGGGTCTAACTATGGCTACACCTTC.

V is TRBV5-4 and J is TRBJ2-2; D is possibly TRBD1 or TRBD2 (6 bases each). V was clipped by 3 bases and J by 9 bases, with 27 bases between them. Germline-derived CDR1 and CDR2 are SGHNT and YYREEE (reference sequence). The CDR3 contains 18 residues. This chain's CDR3 is CASSSQLAGGRVGRELFF. CDR3 sequence (DNA): TGTGCCAGCAGCTCCCAACTAGCTGGGGGGCGCGTCGGGCGGGAGCTGTTTTTT.

V usage is TRBV4-3 and J usage is TRBJ2-7; D is possibly TRBD2 (6 bases). The V gene lost 0 bases and the J gene lost 3 bases, with 12 bases spanning the gap. The CDR3 has 15 residues. Germline-derived CDR1 and CDR2 are LGHNA and YSLEER. The CDR3 loop is CASSQEEETSYEQYV. The CDR3 DNA sequence: TGCGCCAGCAGCCAAGAAGAGGAGACTAGCTACGAGCAGTACGTC.

There are many counts of this clonotype. The J gene is TRBJ2-1, the V gene TRBV6-5; possible D gene TRBD2, 5 bases. V lost 6 bases to trimming and J lost 1 base, with 10 bases between them. This CDR3 spans 14 amino acids. Germline CDR1 is MNHEY and CDR2 is SVGAGI. The CDR3 spells CASSPTGSYNEQFF. The CDR3 DNA reads TGTGCCAGCAGCCCCACGGGGTCCTACAATGAGCAGTTCTTC.

This sequence joins TRBV11-2 and TRBJ1-6; maybe TRBD1 (5 bases). Germline loops: CDR1 SGHAT, CDR2 FQNNGV. Trimming shortened V by 2 bases and J by 9 bases, and 11 bases separated the two germline ends. This CDR3 comprises 14 residues. The CDR3 nucleotides read TGTGCCAGCAGCTTAATGCAGGGATCTTCACCCCTCCACTTT. Protein product: CASSLMQGSSPLHF.

This CDR3 reads CSVAPGTDTQYF. DNA for the CDR3: TGCAGCGTTGCGCCTGGGACAGATACGCAGTATTTT. The chain couples TRBV29-1 to TRBJ2-3; D ambiguous. The CDR3 length is 12 residues. V was trimmed by 4 bases and J by 3 bases, leaving 8 bases between them. Germline V lookup: CDR1 SQVTM, CDR2 ANQGSEA.

This clonotype occurred a few times. J is TRBJ2-7 and V is TRBV10-3, with 9 bases that match TRBD1. Trimming cost V 4 bases and J 3 bases; bases outside gene matches: 7. The length of the CDR3 is 15 residues. Germline V gene data show CDR1 as ENHRY and CDR2 as SYGVKD. The CDR3 DNA is TGTGCCATCAGTGGAGGACAGGGGATGAACTACGAGCAGTACTTC. Amino acid sequence: CAISGGQGMNYEQYF.

This clonotype was seen a handful of times. The chain employs TRBV10-3 and TRBJ1-1, with a weak D call TRBD1 (6 bases). Per germline, CDR1 ENHRY and CDR2 SYGVKD. The CDR3 runs to 14 residues. Trimming removed 4 bases from V and 4 bases from J, with 13 bases in between. The CDR3 region has the DNA TGTGCCATCAGTGTAGGGGGGCAGGGCACTGAAGCTTTCTTT. It codes for CAISVGGQGTEAFF.

This clonotype was counted a few times. The chain links TRBV7-2 to TRBJ2-6; 10 bases are a match to TRBD1. Trimming removed 8 bases from V and 2 bases from J; junction bases left unmatched: 3. Germline-derived CDR1 and CDR2 are SGHTA and FQGNSA. CDR3 length: 15 amino acids. The chain's CDR3 is CASWTGGAGANVLTF. CDR3 bases: TGTGCCAGCTGGACAGGGGGAGCTGGGGCCAACGTCCTGACTTTC.

This sequence joins TRBV7-6 and TRBJ2-3; D is perhaps TRBD2 (7 bases). V lost 5 bases, J lost 6 bases, and 18 bases lay in between. This CDR3 comprises 15 residues. Germline V CDR1 and CDR2: SGHVS, FNYEAQ. The CDR3 is CASSASGVGADTQYF. DNA of the CDR3: TGTGCCAGCAGCGCGAGCGGGGTGGGGGCGGATACGCAGTATTTT.

This chain links TRBV12-3 or TRBV12-4 with TRBJ2-1; 7 bases map to TRBD2. V was pared by 6 bases and J by 6 bases, with 8 bases of the junction left unmatched. The CDR3 spans 14 residues. The CDR3 spells CASSPGGSRNEQFF. In DNA, the CDR3 is TGTGCCAGCAGCCCGGGAGGTTCCCGCAATGAGCAGTTCTTC.

The J gene is TRBJ1-2, the V gene TRBV5-1; D perhaps matches TRBD1 (6 bases). CDR1 and CDR2 from the germline V gene are SGHRS and YFSETQ. The V end lost 1 base, the J end lost 5 bases, and 9 bases lay between the germline ends. CDR3 length: 13 amino acids. The CDR3 sequence: CASSLQGPYGYTF. The CDR3 DNA is TGCGCCAGCAGCTTGCAGGGGCCTTATGGCTACACCTTC.